This entry lists 28 T cell receptor beta chains sequenced from one sample in a study of cytomegalovirus exposure and HLA in healthy donors. Profiled with immunoSEQ multiplex PCR; TCRdb holds only in-frame clones, not every one. The table shows some 60,000 clones, with around 96% occurring only once. Sequenced material: PBMCs. The receptors originated from a man aged 18 to 35 in good health and CMV-seronegative.

This clone showed up just once. Written as DNA, the CDR3 is TGTGCCAGCAGCGTAGCTACGGGGGAATTCTACAATGAGCAGTTCTTC. Its protein product is CASSVATGEFYNEQFF. J is TRBJ2-1 and V is TRBV9, with D tentatively TRBD2 (6 bases). Germline CDR1 and CDR2: SGDLS and YYNGEE. V dropped 0 bases and J dropped 3 bases, with 13 bases sitting between them. The CDR3 is 16 residues long.

The gene calls are TRBV5-4 and TRBJ2-4; 7 bases match TRBD2. There are 14 residues in the CDR3. The J segment lost 8 bases and the V segment lost 4 bases, leaving 9 bases of the junction unmatched. Germline-derived CDR1 and CDR2 are SGHNT and YYREEE (reference sequence). CDR3 region: CASSTGTIGDIQYF. In nucleotides, the CDR3 is TGTGCCAGCAGCACCGGGACTATAGGGGACATTCAGTACTTC. The full variable domain, its missing parts supplied by reference TRBV5-4 and TRBJ2-4, is ETGVTQSPTHLIKTRGQQVTLRCSSQSGHNTVSWYQQALGQGPQFIFQYYREEENGRGNFPPRFSGLQFPNYSSELNVNALELDDSALYLCASSTGTIGDIQYFGAGTRLSVL.

The CDR3 is CSVVTGLYNEQFF. CDR3 in DNA: TGCAGCGTTGTGACAGGTCTTTACAATGAGCAGTTCTTC. This chain uses TRBV29-1 with TRBJ2-1; D is perhaps TRBD1 (6 bases). Looked up from germline, CDR1 is SQVTM and CDR2 is ANQGSEA. This CDR3 has 13 residues. The germline V and J ends were trimmed by 4 bases and 4 bases, with 11 bases remaining between them.

V and J are TRBV7-2 and TRBJ2-1; perhaps TRBD2 as D (5 bases). V was clipped by 1 base and J by 9 bases, with 16 bases between them. The CDR3 runs 15 residues. Per the germline V gene, CDR1 is SGHTA and CDR2 is FQGNSA. Here the CDR3 reads CASSLDLLGVPEQFF. In DNA, the CDR3 is TGTGCCAGCAGCTTAGACCTTTTGGGAGTTCCTGAGCAGTTCTTC.

This clone was observed a single time. The rearrangement links TRBV18 to TRBJ2-7; 8 bases map to TRBD2. Germline V gene sequence: CDR1 KGHSH, CDR2 LQKENI. J lost 3 bases, V lost 3 bases, and 10 bases had no gene match. The length of the CDR3 is 16 residues. DNA of the CDR3: TGTGCCAGCTCACCCGGCAGACCGGGACTAGGCTACGAGCAGTACTTC. Translating gives CASSPGRPGLGYEQYF.

This clone occurred once. The chain employs TRBV5-1 and TRBJ1-2; no definite D call. The germline V gene has CDR1 SGHRS and CDR2 YFSETQ. The CDR3 contains 13 residues. The germline V and J ends were trimmed by 1 base and 7 bases, with 11 bases remaining between them. The CDR3 loop reads CASSLTGGSGYTF. In nucleotides, the CDR3 is TGCGCCAGCAGCTTGACGGGAGGGTCTGGCTACACCTTC.

The rearrangement joins TRBV4-2 to TRBJ2-2; 7 nucleotides agree with TRBD2. J was trimmed by 2 bases and V by 1 base; bases with no gene match: 7. Germline V gives CDR1 LGHNA, CDR2 YNFKEQ. The CDR3 extends over 17 amino acids. The CDR3 bases are TGTGCCAGCAGCCAAGCCTTCCTAGCGGACAACACCGGGGAGCTGTTTTTT. It translates to CASSQAFLADNTGELFF.

The J gene is TRBJ2-3, the V gene TRBV27; 9 bases line up with TRBD2. Trimming took 4 bases from V and 3 from J; bases not matched to a gene: 14. Germline-derived CDR1 and CDR2 are MNHEY and SMNVEV (reference sequence). The CDR3 loop spans 18 amino acids. The CDR3 region is CASSSWGDSSGKTDTQYF. CDR3 sequence (DNA): TGTGCCAGCAGTTCCTGGGGGGATTCTAGCGGGAAAACAGATACGCAGTATTTT.

The rearrangement uses TRBV4-1 and TRBJ2-2; TRBD1 might be the D (6 bases). The CDR3 loop spans 15 amino acids. Germline V gene data show CDR1 as MGHRA and CDR2 as YSYEKL. V was pared by 3 bases and J by 4 bases, with 12 bases between. CDR3 region: CASSHGWTVTGELFF. The CDR3 coding sequence is TGCGCCAGCAGCCACGGATGGACAGTCACCGGGGAGCTGTTTTTT.

V and J are TRBV4-1 and TRBJ2-2, with a possible D match to TRBD2 (5 bases). This CDR3 comprises 17 residues. Germline V gives CDR1 MGHRA, CDR2 YSYEKL. V was clipped by 3 bases and J by 1 base, with 15 bases between them. The CDR3 here is CASSQLFRTRNTGELFF. The CDR3 DNA follows: TGCGCCAGCAGCCAGCTTTTCCGGACTCGGAACACCGGGGAGCTGTTTTTT.

Only one count was recorded for this clone. The genes are TRBV5-1 and TRBJ2-1; TRBD2 is a possible D gene (5 bases). Germline values: CDR1 SGHRS, CDR2 YFSETQ. Trimming took 5 bases from V and 6 from J, leaving 9 bases between them. This CDR3 has 12 residues. The CDR3 sequence: CASRAGPNEQFF. CDR3 in DNA: TGCGCCAGCAGGGCGGGTCCCAATGAGCAGTTCTTC.

V is TRBV5-4 and J is TRBJ2-2; TRBD2 agrees at 10 bases. Germline CDR1 reads SGHNT; CDR2 reads YYREEE (reference sequence). The CDR3 has 16 amino acids. V was clipped by 1 base and J by 7 bases; unmatched bases: 7. The CDR3 sequence is CASSLRPSGSDGELFF. The CDR3 DNA follows: TGTGCCAGCAGCTTGAGGCCTAGCGGGAGTGACGGGGAGCTGTTTTTT.

The chain joins TRBV19 to TRBJ2-4; 9 bases agree with TRBD1. Germline V gene sequence: CDR1 LNHDA, CDR2 SQIVND (reference sequence). J lost 8 bases, V lost 6 bases, and 11 bases had no gene match. The CDR3 is made up of 15 amino acids. For the CDR3, the DNA is TGTGCCAGTAGCGATCCCGACAGGGGGGCTTACATTCAGTACTTC. This encodes CASSDPDRGAYIQYF.

The chain couples TRBV11-2 to TRBJ2-1; 11 bases fit TRBD2. V lost 5 bases and J lost 4; bases outside the gene matches: 4. This CDR3 region has 15 residues. CDR1 SGHAT and CDR2 FQNNGV come from the germline V gene. Here the CDR3 reads CASSEGLAVYNEQFF. In DNA form, the CDR3 reads TGTGCCAGCAGCGAGGGACTAGCGGTGTACAATGAGCAGTTCTTC.

The J gene is TRBJ2-7, the V gene TRBV11-2; 7 bases line up with TRBD1. There are 16 residues in the CDR3. Germline V lookup: CDR1 SGHAT, CDR2 FQNNGV. V shed 2 bases and J 0 bases; nucleotides not matched to a gene: 7. CDR3 coding DNA: TGTGCCAGCAGCTTAACCGGGACAGTGTTCTCCTACGAGCAGTACTTC. Translating gives CASSLTGTVFSYEQYF.

The chain employs TRBV11-1 and TRBJ2-1; TRBD1 aligns across 7 bases. Germline CDR1 and CDR2: SGHAT and FQDESV (reference sequence). V lost 1 base to trimming and J lost 5 bases; unmatched junction nucleotides: 2. The CDR3 contains 14 residues. The CDR3 nucleotides read TGTGCCAGCAGCTTAGACAGGGGACACAATGAGCAGTTCTTC. Translated: CASSLDRGHNEQFF.

The CDR3 protein is CASRSRDSLYEQYF. CDR3 sequence (DNA): TGTGCCAGCAGAAGCCGGGACAGCCTCTACGAGCAGTACTTC. The gene calls are TRBV28 and TRBJ2-7, with TRBD1 matching over 7 bases. With V trimmed by 6 bases and J by 3 bases, 8 bases remained unmatched. Germline V lookup: CDR1 MDHEN, CDR2 SYDVKM. The CDR3 has 14 residues.

The chain employs TRBV2 and TRBJ1-1; 8 positions agree with TRBD1. Unmatched junction bases numbered 2, after V lost 8 bases and J lost 0 bases. Per the germline V gene, CDR1 is SNHLY and CDR2 is FYNNEI. The CDR3 consists of 13 residues. CDR3 sequence (DNA): TGTGCCAGCCTGACAGGGGTGAACACTGAAGCTTTCTTT. As protein: CASLTGVNTEAFF.

CDR3 in DNA: TGTGCCAGTAGTATCTTGCCCAGGGGGAATCAGCCCCAGCATTTT. Translated: CASSILPRGNQPQHF. This rearrangement joins TRBV19 to TRBJ1-5, with TRBD1 matching over 7 bases. V shed 3 bases and J 4 bases; nucleotides not matched to a gene: 6. The CDR3 sequence is 15 residues long. Germline values: CDR1 LNHDA, CDR2 SQIVND (reference sequence).

V usage is TRBV19 and J usage is TRBJ2-7, with a weak D call TRBD1 (5 bases). V was shortened by 6 bases and J by 0 bases, with 12 bases between the two germline ends. The CDR3 contains 14 residues. Germline assignment: CDR1 LNHDA and CDR2 SQIVND (reference sequence). CDR3 nucleotide sequence: TGTGCCAGTAGCGTGGGGCCAACCTCCTACGAGCAGTACTTC. Translating it yields CASSVGPTSYEQYF.

The J gene is TRBJ1-1, the V gene TRBV5-1; D is undetermined. V lost 5 bases and J lost 4, with 12 bases in between. From germline, CDR1 is SGHRS and CDR2 YFSETQ. The CDR3 has 13 residues. DNA of the CDR3: TGCGCCAGCAGGGCGGCGGTGGGCACTGAAGCTTTCTTT. As protein: CASRAAVGTEAFF.

The chain uses TRBV25-1 and TRBJ2-7; the D is unclear. V was cut by 6 bases and J by 0 bases, with 12 bases left in between. Germline V gene sequence: CDR1 MGHDK, CDR2 SYGVNS. The CDR3 extends over 14 amino acids. As DNA, the CDR3 is TGTGCCAGCAGCCTTGATGCCAGCTCCTACGAGCAGTACTTC. Its protein product is CASSLDASSYEQYF.

The gene calls are TRBV10-1 and TRBJ2-1, with D tentatively TRBD2 (5 bases). Germline V lookup: CDR1 WNHNN, CDR2 SYGVQD (reference sequence). The length of the CDR3 is 14 residues. Between the trimmed V and J ends, which lost 2 bases and 4 bases, there was a span of 9 bases. The CDR3 spells CASSEQSGYNEQFF. The CDR3 region has the DNA TGCGCCAGCAGTGAGCAAAGCGGATACAATGAGCAGTTCTTC.

The chain combines TRBV28 with TRBJ2-1; perhaps TRBD1 as D (6 bases). The germline V and J ends were trimmed by 1 base and 8 bases, with 15 bases remaining between them. Germline loops: CDR1 MDHEN, CDR2 SYDVKM. The CDR3 has 15 amino acids. This CDR3 is CASSLLGAPHHEQFF. The DNA of the CDR3 is TGTGCCAGCAGTTTATTGGGGGCGCCCCACCATGAGCAGTTCTTC.

The chain links TRBV11-2 to TRBJ2-5, with 10 positions matching TRBD1. The CDR3 covers 14 residues. Losses at the gene ends were 4 bases for V and 5 bases for J; bases not matched to a gene: 4. CDR1 SGHAT and CDR2 FQNNGV come from the germline V gene. For the CDR3, the DNA is TGTGCCAGCAGCTCGGGACAGGGGTTGGAGACCCAGTACTTC. Its protein product is CASSSGQGLETQYF.

The chain couples TRBV5-4 to TRBJ2-3, with 7 bases identical to TRBD1. Germline CDR1 reads SGHNT; CDR2 reads YYREEE (reference sequence). This CDR3 is built from 15 residues. The J segment lost 2 bases and the V segment lost 5 bases, leaving 8 bases of the junction unmatched. As DNA, the CDR3 is TGTGCCAGCAGGAGGGGACAGACTTTCACAGATACGCAGTATTTT. This sequence encodes CASRRGQTFTDTQYF. Full variable domain (missing parts from reference TRBV5-4 and TRBJ2-3): ETGVTQSPTHLIKTRGQQVTLRCSSQSGHNTVSWYQQALGQGPQFIFQYYREEENGRGNFPPRFSGLQFPNYSSELNVNALELDDSALYLCASRRGQTFTDTQYFGPGTRLTVL.

The chain combines TRBV7-8 with TRBJ1-2; possibly TRBD1 for D (6 bases). The length of the CDR3 is 14 residues. The V gene lost 5 bases and the J gene lost 6 bases, with 16 bases spanning the gap. Germline V lookup: CDR1 SGHVS, CDR2 FQNEAQ. The CDR3 here is CASSPGGQFDGYTF. The CDR3 region has the DNA TGTGCCAGCAGCCCCGGTGGACAGTTTGATGGCTACACCTTC.

The chain is built from TRBV5-1 and TRBJ1-2; D not resolved. V was clipped by 6 bases and J by 3 bases, with 9 bases between them. The CDR3 runs 12 residues. Germline-derived CDR1 and CDR2 are SGHRS and YFSETQ. The CDR3 region is CASMGGHYGYTF. DNA of the CDR3: TGCGCCAGCATGGGAGGGCACTATGGCTACACCTTC.